Following are 15 T cell receptor beta chains from one sample sequenced in a study of blood T cell repertoires in COVID-19. The method was immunoSEQ multiplex PCR; TCRdb's version includes in-frame clones alone and lacks a portion of them. The sample carries 150,000 to 200,000 clones, more than 80% recorded once. The sequencing sample was made of peripheral blood. The receptors stem from a woman in her 40s with COVID-19, enrolled during active disease.

The V gene is TRBV18, the J gene TRBJ2-3; TRBD2 matches 12 bases. The CDR3 runs 16 residues. The V gene's germline CDR1 is KGHSH and CDR2 LQKENI. Trimming removed 3 bases from V and 2 bases from J; junction bases left unmatched: 3. Here the CDR3 DNA reads TGTGCCAGCTCACCCCTAGCGGGGGGGACCACAGATACGCAGTATTTT. Translating it yields CASSPLAGGTTDTQYF. Full variable domain (rest looked up from reference TRBV18 and TRBJ2-3): NAGVMQNPRHLVRRRGQEARLRCSPMKGHSHVYWYRQLPEEGLKFMVYLQKENIIDESGMPKERFSAEFPKEGPSILRIQQVVRGDSAAYFCASSPLAGGTTDTQYFGPGTRLTVL.

The CDR3 bases are TGTGCCAGCAGCTCCCGGACTAGCGGGAGAGAAGATACGCAGTATTTT. Protein product: CASSSRTSGREDTQYF. This chain uses TRBV3-1 (or the pseudogene TRBV3-2) with TRBJ2-3, with 13 bases aligning to TRBD2. This CDR3 has 16 residues. V was pared by 5 bases and J by 5 bases, with 7 bases of the junction left unmatched. From germline, CDR1 is LGHDT and CDR2 YNNKEL (reference sequence).

The V call is TRBV20-1, the J call TRBJ2-3, with unresolved D. The V gene's germline CDR1 is DFQATT and CDR2 SNEGSKA (reference sequence). The V end lost 2 bases, the J end lost 2 bases, and 2 bases lay between the germline ends. The CDR3 runs 11 residues. The CDR3 coding sequence is TGCAGTGCTAGACTCACAGATACGCAGTATTTT. Its translation is CSARLTDTQYF.

The chain joins TRBV19 to TRBJ2-1; 7 bases are shared with TRBD2. Germline V CDR1 and CDR2: LNHDA, SQIVND (reference sequence). There are 17 residues in the CDR3. With 5 bases clipped from V and 0 bases from J, the junction kept 10 bases outside the gene matches. The CDR3 DNA reads TGTGCCAGTAGTTCGAGGACTAGTAGGAGCTCCTACAATGAGCAGTTCTTC. This translates into CASSSRTSRSSYNEQFF.

This sequence joins TRBV7-2 and TRBJ2-1; D perhaps matches TRBD2 (6 bases). Per germline, CDR1 SGHTA and CDR2 FQGNSA. The CDR3 runs to 13 residues. V lost 5 bases, J lost 8 bases, and 13 bases lay in between. The CDR3 DNA follows: TGTGCCAGCAGCCCGGGGACTGCGGATGAGCAGTTCTTC. This gives the protein CASSPGTADEQFF.

This chain links TRBV5-8 with TRBJ1-1, with 9 bases aligning to TRBD1. The CDR3 totals 14 residues. The germline CDR1 and CDR2 sequences are SGHTS and YDEGEE. J was trimmed by 5 bases and V by 4 bases; bases with no gene match: 6. The CDR3 region has the DNA TGTGCCAGCAGCCCGGGGACAGGGATGACTGAAGCTTTCTTT. Protein product: CASSPGTGMTEAFF. The whole variable domain, filled in from reference TRBV5-8 and TRBJ1-1, reads EAGVTQSPTHLIKTRGQQATLRCSPISGHTSVYWYQQALGLGLQFLLWYDEGEERNRGNFPPRFSGRQFPNYSSELNVNALELEDSALYLCASSPGTGMTEAFFGQGTRLTVV.

V and J are TRBV10-3 and TRBJ1-1; TRBD1 matches at 7 bases. The V and J ends lost 6 bases and 0 bases, in that order; junction bases with no gene match: 1. The germline V gene encodes CDR1 ENHRY and CDR2 SYGVKD. The CDR3 loop spans 13 amino acids. The CDR3 sequence is CAIRGQMNTEAFF. The CDR3 region has the DNA TGTGCCATCAGGGGACAGATGAACACTGAAGCTTTCTTT.

The chain has TRBV7-3 and TRBJ2-3; 14 bases agree with TRBD2. Germline loops: CDR1 SGHTA, CDR2 FQGTGA. The CDR3 sequence is 16 residues long. The V segment lost 4 bases and the J segment 10 bases; nucleotides outside the gene matches: 10. As DNA, the CDR3 is TGTGCCAGCAGCTCCCTCGGACTAGCGGGAGGTCCAGCGCAGTATTTT. This translates into CASSSLGLAGGPAQYF.

The chain uses TRBV18 and TRBJ1-4; 10 nucleotides line up with TRBD1. Trimming at V came to 1 base and at J to 4 bases, leaving 6 bases not matched to a gene. The V gene's germline CDR1 is KGHSH and CDR2 LQKENI. The CDR3 is 17 amino acids. CDR3 DNA sequence: TGTGCCAGCTCACCACGCCGGACAGGGGGACATAATGAAAAACTGTTTTTT. This gives the protein CASSPRRTGGHNEKLFF.

The chain has TRBV5-6 and TRBJ1-1; D gene unclear. The length of the CDR3 is 14 residues. V lost 3 bases and J lost 1, with 10 bases in between. Germline loops: CDR1 SGHDT, CDR2 YYEEEE. For the CDR3, the DNA is TGTGCCAGCAGCTCGGTAGTCCGGAACACTGAAGCTTTCTTT. Translating gives CASSSVVRNTEAFF.

As regards this clone: The sample holds other DNA sequences that translate to the same CDR3. The rearrangement links TRBV19 to TRBJ1-1; maybe TRBD1 (5 bases). The V and J ends lost 6 bases and 3 bases respectively, with 11 bases between them. The CDR3 spans 13 residues. The V gene's germline CDR1 is LNHDA and CDR2 SQIVND (reference sequence). CDR3 amino acids: CASSQGADTEAFF. DNA for the CDR3: TGTGCCAGTAGCCAGGGTGCGGACACTGAAGCTTTCTTT.

The V and J genes are TRBV9 and TRBJ2-1; D is unclear. V gave up 4 bases and J gave up 10 bases, with 15 bases separating them. This CDR3 has 13 amino acids. The germline V gene has CDR1 SGDLS and CDR2 YYNGEE. The CDR3 nucleotides are TGTGCCAGCAGCCAAGACGTCTACGGGGAGCAGTTCTTC. Translated: CASSQDVYGEQFF.

V and J are TRBV27 and TRBJ2-3; D is possibly TRBD1 (5 bases). Trimming shortened V by 2 bases and J by 4 bases, and 10 bases separated the two germline ends. The germline CDR1 and CDR2 sequences are MNHEY and SMNVEV (reference sequence). CDR3 length: 14 residues. Written as DNA, the CDR3 is TGTGCCAGCAGTTTACGGCAGGGCTCAGATACGCAGTATTTT. It encodes CASSLRQGSDTQYF.

The gene calls are TRBV5-5 and TRBJ1-1, with D perhaps TRBD1 (5 bases). Germline CDR1 SGHKS, CDR2 YYEKEE (reference sequence). The CDR3 is 14 residues long. V was pared by 0 bases and J by 2 bases, with 8 bases between. The DNA for the CDR3 is TGTGCCAGCAGCTTGGGACAGATTAACACTGAAGCTTTCTTT. It specifies CASSLGQINTEAFF.

This clone was seen a handful of times. The V call is TRBV5-1, the J call TRBJ1-1; 9 nucleotides line up with TRBD1. J was trimmed by 6 bases and V by 4 bases; bases with no gene match: 7. The CDR3 covers 14 residues. Germline V CDR1 and CDR2: SGHRS, YFSETQ. In nucleotides, the CDR3 is TGCGCCAGCAGCCTCGGGACAGGGATATCTGAAGCTTTCTTT. Protein: CASSLGTGISEAFF.